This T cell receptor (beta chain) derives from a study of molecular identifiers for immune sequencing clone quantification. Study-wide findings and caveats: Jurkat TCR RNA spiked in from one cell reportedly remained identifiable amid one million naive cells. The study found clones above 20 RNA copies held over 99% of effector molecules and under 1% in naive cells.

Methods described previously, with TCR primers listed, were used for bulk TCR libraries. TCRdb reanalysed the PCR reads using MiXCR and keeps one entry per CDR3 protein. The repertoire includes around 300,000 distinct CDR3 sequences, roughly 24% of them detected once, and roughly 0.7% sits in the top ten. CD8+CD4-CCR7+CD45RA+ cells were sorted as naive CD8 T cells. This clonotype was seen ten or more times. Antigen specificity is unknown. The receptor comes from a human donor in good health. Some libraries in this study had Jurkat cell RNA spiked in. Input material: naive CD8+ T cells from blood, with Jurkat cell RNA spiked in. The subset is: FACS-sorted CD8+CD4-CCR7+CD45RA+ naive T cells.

The CDR3 reads CAWRRSGFTEAFF. CDR3 coding DNA: TGTGCCTGGAGACGCTCCGGTTTCACTGAAGCTTTCTTT. V and J are TRBV30 and TRBJ1-1; D is unclear. Germline assignment: CDR1 GTSNPN and CDR2 SVGIG (reference sequence). The CDR3 is 13 residues long. V dropped 3 bases and J dropped 4 bases, with 12 bases sitting between them.